The 18 T cell receptor beta chains listed next were all sequenced from one sample in a study of OX40 agonist ivuxolimab in advanced cancers. Method: immunoSEQ multiplex PCR; TCRdb's copy keeps in-frame clones and lacks some. The profile shows about 69,000 clones, about three quarters of them singletons. Specimen: CD4+ or CD8+ T cells sorted from blood, collected in a trial of the OX40 agonist ivuxolimab. The receptors shown here come from an adult with an advanced solid tumor such as melanoma, head and neck, liver or kidney cancer.

This clone was recorded a few times. The rearrangement uses TRBV5-4 and TRBJ2-2; TRBD1 agrees at 7 bases. Germline assignment: CDR1 SGHNT and CDR2 YYREEE (reference sequence). This CDR3 region has 16 residues. Unmatched junction bases numbered 13, after V lost 4 bases and J lost 7 bases. The CDR3: CASSPGQSASYGELFF. The CDR3, as DNA: TGTGCCAGCAGCCCGGGACAGTCAGCTTCTTACGGGGAGCTGTTTTTT.

The V call is TRBV2, the J call TRBJ2-7; TRBD1 matches 7 bases. CDR1 and CDR2 from the germline V gene are SNHLY and FYNNEI. This CDR3 comprises 15 residues. J was trimmed by 0 bases and V by 4 bases; bases with no gene match: 6. Written as DNA, the CDR3 is TGTGCCAGCAGTGTCCCGGGACAGAGCTCCTACGAGCAGTACTTC. Its protein is CASSVPGQSSYEQYF.

This rearrangement joins TRBV11-2 to TRBJ2-7; 7 positions match TRBD2. J was trimmed by 6 bases and V by 10 bases; bases with no gene match: 15. The CDR3 spans 14 residues. Germline CDR1 and CDR2: SGHAT and FQNNGV. CDR3 in DNA: TGTGCCAACGCGACATGGGAGGGTAAGAGCGAGCAGTACTTC. Protein sequence: CANATWEGKSEQYF. The variable domain in full, completed from reference TRBV11-2 and TRBJ2-7, reads EAGVAQSPRYKIIEKRQSVAFWCNPISGHATLYWYQQILGQGPKLLIQFQNNGVVDDSQLPKDRFSAERLKGVDSTLKIQPAKLEDSAVYLCANATWEGKSEQYFGPGTRLTVT.

This sequence joins TRBV19 and TRBJ1-2; D uncertain. Germline V gene data show CDR1 as LNHDA and CDR2 as SQIVND (reference sequence). This CDR3 is 13 amino acids long. V was pared by 5 bases and J by 4 bases, with 11 bases between. CDR3 amino acids: CASSSPNGYGYTF. DNA for the CDR3: TGTGCCAGTAGTTCCCCCAACGGCTATGGCTACACCTTC.

The gene calls are TRBV4-1 and TRBJ2-5, with D unresolved. V shed 0 bases and J shed 5 bases, with 7 bases lying between them. CDR1 and CDR2 (germline): MGHRA, YSYEKL. The CDR3 extends over 13 amino acids. The CDR3, as DNA: TGCGCCAGCAGCCAAGATAACCGGGAGACCCAGTACTTC. It encodes CASSQDNRETQYF.

The table lists this clone with a few counts. The chain uses TRBV5-1 and TRBJ1-1; 7 bases map to TRBD1. CDR3 size: 17 residues. After removal of 3 bases from V and 4 bases from J, the junction contained 15 bases not matched to a gene. Germline V CDR1 and CDR2: SGHRS, YFSETQ. CDR3 DNA sequence: TGCGCCAGCAGCTGGACCCCAGGATCCTCAGGGGGCACTGAAGCTTTCTTT. Translated, it gives CASSWTPGSSGGTEAFF.

This chain connects TRBV6-6 to TRBJ2-2; 9 bases map to TRBD1. This CDR3 is built from 16 residues. Losses at the gene ends were 5 bases for V and 3 bases for J; bases not matched to a gene: 7. The germline CDR1 and CDR2 sequences are MNHNY and SVGAGI (reference sequence). The CDR3 nucleotides are TGTGCCAGCAGTCTTCAGGGGACAGGGTACACCGGGGAGCTGTTTTTT. Protein sequence: CASSLQGTGYTGELFF.

The V call is TRBV27, the J call TRBJ2-7; TRBD2 agrees at 9 bases. CDR1 MNHEY and CDR2 SMNVEV come from the germline V gene (reference sequence). The V and J ends lost 2 bases and 2 bases, in that order; junction bases with no gene match: 4. The CDR3 has 15 amino acids. The CDR3 protein is CASSLVGGRAYEQYF. In DNA form, the CDR3 reads TGTGCCAGCAGTTTAGTCGGCGGGAGGGCCTACGAGCAGTACTTC.

The chain has TRBV7-9 and TRBJ2-5; 10 bases match TRBD1. This CDR3 region has 15 residues. Germline lookup yields CDR1 SEHNR and CDR2 FQNEAQ (reference sequence). V trimming: 4 bases; J trimming: 4 bases; junction bases outside the gene matches: 6. CDR3 sequence: CASSSGQGGGETQYF. The CDR3 DNA is TGTGCCAGCAGCTCCGGACAGGGGGGTGGAGAGACCCAGTACTTC. Drawing the rest from reference TRBV7-9 and TRBJ2-5, the complete variable domain is DTGVSQNPRHKITKRGQNVTFRCDPISEHNRLYWYRQTLGQGPEFLTYFQNEAQLEKSRLLSDRFSAERPKGSFSTLEIQRTEQGDSAMYLCASSSGQGGGETQYFGPGTRLLVL.

The CDR3 nucleotides are TGTGCCAGCAGCTGGACCACAGGGGTCAATGAGCAGTTCTTC. It specifies CASSWTTGVNEQFF. The V call is TRBV5-6, the J call TRBJ2-1; 7 bases agree with TRBD1. Trimming cost V 3 bases and J 6 bases; bases outside gene matches: 6. Per the germline V gene, CDR1 is SGHDT and CDR2 is YYEEEE. This CDR3 has 14 amino acids.

The chain couples TRBV25-1 to TRBJ2-2; tentative D call: TRBD2 (5 bases). Trimming pared 8 bases from V and 5 bases from J, leaving 18 bases between. CDR3 length: 15 residues. CDR1 and CDR2 (germline): MGHDK, SYGVNS. Here the CDR3 DNA reads TGTGCCAGCGCCGAGGACCGGGGTGGTACCGGGGAGCTGTTTTTT. Translating it yields CASAEDRGGTGELFF.

The J gene is TRBJ1-1, the V gene TRBV9, with no clear D. This CDR3 comprises 14 residues. Per the germline V gene, CDR1 is SGDLS and CDR2 is YYNGEE. V was shortened by 0 bases and J by 1 base, with 7 bases between the two germline ends. The DNA for the CDR3 is TGTGCCAGCAGCGTAGGACTCGCGAACACTGAAGCTTTCTTT. Protein sequence: CASSVGLANTEAFF. The entire variable domain, with the rest obtained from reference TRBV9 and TRBJ1-1, is as follows: DSGVTQTPKHLITATGQRVTLRCSPRSGDLSVYWYQQSLDQGLQFLIQYYNGEERAKGNILERFSAQQFPDLHSELNLSSLELGDSALYFCASSVGLANTEAFFGQGTRLTVV.

The CDR3 loop is CASSVPRYSTEAFF. The CDR3 DNA reads TGTGCCAGTAGTGTCCCCCGTTACAGCACTGAAGCTTTCTTT. The chain couples TRBV19 to TRBJ1-1; D gene uncertain. Trimming took off 5 bases at V and 4 bases at J, with 14 bases between the two ends. This CDR3 has 14 amino acids. Germline assignment: CDR1 LNHDA and CDR2 SQIVND (reference sequence).

This clone was seen just once. This rearrangement joins TRBV7-8 to TRBJ2-2; 10 bases match TRBD2. With V trimmed by 4 bases and J by 2 bases, 4 bases remained unmatched. The CDR3 runs to 16 residues. Germline CDR1 reads SGHVS; CDR2 reads FQNEAQ. CDR3 nucleotide sequence: TGTGCCAGCAGCTCCAGCGGGGGGGCAAACACCGGGGAGCTGTTTTTT. Protein product: CASSSSGGANTGELFF.

V is TRBV28 and J is TRBJ2-7; maybe TRBD2 (6 bases). From germline, CDR1 is MDHEN and CDR2 SYDVKM. The CDR3 is made up of 12 amino acids. With 6 bases removed from V and 11 bases from J, the gap between germline ends came to 17 bases. CDR3 nucleotides: TGTGCCAGCAGCCCCTATGGGAGGCTCGAGTACTTC. Protein sequence: CASSPYGRLEYF. Filled out from reference TRBV28 and TRBJ2-7, the complete variable domain reads DVKVTQSSRYLVKRTGEKVFLECVQDMDHENMFWYRQDPGLGLRLIYFSYDVKMKEKGDIPEGYSVSREKKERFSLILESASTNQTSMYLCASSPYGRLEYFGPGTRLTVT.

V and J are TRBV10-2 and TRBJ1-3; a weak D match, TRBD1 (5 bases). V shed 2 bases and J shed 2 bases, with 10 bases lying between them. Germline assignment: CDR1 WSHSY and CDR2 SAAADI. CDR3 length equals 15 residues. The CDR3, as DNA: TGCGCCAGCAGTGAGCAGAGAGGGGCTGGAAACACCATATATTTT. Translating it yields CASSEQRGAGNTIYF.

The J gene is TRBJ2-7, the V gene TRBV19; TRBD1 matches 10 bases. V lost 7 bases and J lost 7; bases outside the gene matches: 16. The germline V gene has CDR1 LNHDA and CDR2 SQIVND (reference sequence). The CDR3 is 16 amino acids. The CDR3 spells CASTPGQGFPLLEQYF. For the CDR3, the DNA is TGTGCCAGTACCCCGGGACAGGGGTTCCCTCTACTTGAGCAGTACTTC. The complete variable domain, with remaining parts taken from reference TRBV19 and TRBJ2-7, reads DGGITQSPKYLFRKEGQNVTLSCEQNLNHDAMYWYRQDPGQGLRLIYYSQIVNDFQKGDIAEGYSVSREKKESFPLTVTSAQKNPTAFYLCASTPGQGFPLLEQYFGPGTRLTVT.

The rearrangement uses TRBV4-1 and TRBJ2-3; a weak D match, TRBD2 (5 bases). The CDR3 runs to 17 residues. From germline, CDR1 is MGHRA and CDR2 YSYEKL. Trimming removed 3 bases from V and 7 bases from J, with 23 bases in between. DNA of the CDR3: TGCGCCAGCAGCCATTGGTTTGCGAGGGAGAGGGTAAATACGCAGTATTTT. This sequence encodes CASSHWFARERVNTQYF.